This is a list of T cell receptor beta chains from one sample in a study of cytomegalovirus exposure and HLA in healthy donors. This table comes from immunoSEQ multiplex PCR, and its TCRdb copy is limited to in-frame clones, with some not included. Altogether 210,000 or so clones are present, approximately 87% being singletons, with the ten largest covering 1.3%. Input material: PBMCs. The receptors here all came from a human donor in good health. The CDR3 runs from the conserved cysteine through the conserved F or W. The D gene is left open where the match is weak. The size entry is marked missing in some rows and otherwise reads once, few, many or a size class.

clone size	V gene	J gene	D gene	CDR3 DNA	CDR3 protein
-	TRBV5-6	TRBJ2-7	-	TGTGCCAGCAGCCCCCCTTTGAGCCTGGGCCCCTCCTACGAGCAGTACTTC	CASSPPLSLGPSYEQYF
-	TRBV9	TRBJ1-5	-	TGTGCCAGCAGCCCAGGTTGGGGAGATCAGCCCCAGCATTTT	CASSPGWGDQPQHF
once	TRBV23-1	TRBJ2-2	-	TGCGCCCCCCAGGGGGGTCCGAACACCGGGGAGCTGTTTTTT	CAPQGGPNTGELFF
-	TRBV27	TRBJ2-2	-	TGTGCCAGCCTGCGGGGTCGGGGCACCGGGGAGCTGTTTTTT	CASLRGRGTGELFF
-	TRBV7-3	TRBJ2-3	-	TGTGCCAGCAGCCTGAGGGCGGCAGTCACAGATACGCAGTATTTT	CASSLRAAVTDTQYF
-	TRBV4-2	TRBJ1-2	-	TGTGCCAGCAGCCAAGAGGGGGCGGGCTATGGCTACACCTTC	CASSQEGAGYGYTF
-	TRBV7-9	TRBJ1-1	TRBD1	TGTGCCAGCAGCCACCTACCCGCAGGGGGGAACACTGAAGCTTTCTTT	CASSHLPAGGNTEAFF
-	TRBV6-5	TRBJ1-1	-	TGTGCCAGCAGTTACTCTTTTACAACCCAAGCTTTCTTT	CASSYSFTTQAFF
-	TRBV9	TRBJ2-1	TRBD2	TGTGCCAGCAGCGCGGGACTAGCGGCCGATGAGCAGTTCTTC	CASSAGLAADEQFF
-	TRBV19	TRBJ2-7	TRBD1	TGTGCCAGTGGAAGGGACAGGGGTACCTACGAGCAGTACTTC	CASGRDRGTYEQYF
-	TRBV5-6	TRBJ2-7	TRBD1	TGTGCCAGCCTTCGGACAGGGCCCTCCGAGCAGTACTTC	CASLRTGPSEQYF
-	TRBV5-1	TRBJ1-4	TRBD1	TGCGCCAGCAGCTTCTCCCGGGACAGGGGGGATAGAGGAGAAAAACTGTTTTTT	CASSFSRDRGDRGEKLFF
-	TRBV4-3	TRBJ2-3	TRBD2	TGCGCCAGCAGCCACACTCCAGCGGGAGGAAGAGATACGCAGTATTTT	CASSHTPAGGRDTQYF
-	TRBV6-6	TRBJ2-7	TRBD1	TGTGCCAGCAGGCGGACAGGGATATACGAGCAGTACTTC	CASRRTGIYEQYF
-	TRBV11-2	TRBJ1-2	-	TGTGCCAGCAGCTTAGGCCTCAGGGACTACACCTTC	CASSLGLRDYTF
-	TRBV6-1	TRBJ1-2	TRBD1	TGTGCCAGCAGTGAACAGGGGGGACGTATAAGCTACACCTTC	CASSEQGGRISYTF
once	TRBV4-3	TRBJ2-7	TRBD1	TGCGCCAGCAGCCCGGACAGGGGCCCCCCCTACGAGCAGTACTTC	CASSPDRGPPYEQYF
-	TRBV6-5	TRBJ2-7	TRBD2	TGTGCCAGCAGTTACTCGAGTAGCGGGAATTACGAGCAGTACTTC	CASSYSSSGNYEQYF
-	TRBV28	TRBJ1-2	TRBD1	TGTGCCAGCAGTATCCTACAGGGGGCGCCCTATGGCTACACCTTC	CASSILQGAPYGYTF
-	TRBV6-1	TRBJ1-1	-	TGTGCCAGCAGCTCACTGGGGGGGAACACTGAAGCTTTCTTT	CASSSLGGNTEAFF
-	TRBV7-9	TRBJ1-2	TRBD1	TGTGCCAGCAGAGACGGGACAGGGGGACGTGGCTACACCTTC	CASRDGTGGRGYTF
-	TRBV25-1	TRBJ2-1	-	TGTGCCAGCAAACGGGAGAAAGAAGTCGATGAGCAGTTCTTC	CASKREKEVDEQFF
-	TRBV5-4	TRBJ1-4	TRBD1	TGTGCCAGCAGCTCCGGGACAGAGCCCGAAAAACTGTTTTTT	CASSSGTEPEKLFF
-	TRBV4-1	TRBJ1-1	-	TGCGCCAGCAGCCAAGTTTTCACATCTTCAGGCACTGAAGCTTTCTTT	CASSQVFTSSGTEAFF
-	TRBV28	TRBJ2-7	-	TGTGCCAGCAGCTCCTTTCTAGTAACCTACGAGCAGTACTTC	CASSSFLVTYEQYF
-	TRBV28	TRBJ2-4	TRBD1	TGTGCCAGCAGGGACGTGACAGGGTCGGACATTCAGTACTTC	CASRDVTGSDIQYF
many	TRBV4-3	TRBJ1-4	TRBD1	TGCGCCAGCAGCCGAGACAGGGGGCCGGGTGGTGAAAAACTGTTTTTT	CASSRDRGPGGEKLFF
-	TRBV10-2	TRBJ1-1	TRBD1	TGCGCCAGCAGAGCGGGACAGGTCCTGAACACTGAAGCTTTCTTT	CASRAGQVLNTEAFF
-	TRBV9	TRBJ2-5	-	TGTGCCAGCAGCGCAGGGAAGCAAGAGACCCAGTACTTC	CASSAGKQETQYF
-	TRBV19	TRBJ2-7	TRBD1	TGTGCCAGTAGGAAGGGACAGGGGACCTACGAGCAGTACTTC	CASRKGQGTYEQYF
few	TRBV7-6	TRBJ2-3	TRBD1	TGTGCCAGCAGCCGGAGCGGACAGGGACCAGATACGCAGTATTTT	CASSRSGQGPDTQYF
-	TRBV6-5	TRBJ1-2	-	TGTGCCAGCAGTTACTCGACCGGAGACTATGGCTACACCTTC	CASSYSTGDYGYTF
-	TRBV30	TRBJ1-2	TRBD1	TGTGCCTGGAGTACAGGGGACTATGGCTACACCTTC	CAWSTGDYGYTF
-	TRBV7-9	TRBJ2-5	-	TGTGCCAGCAGCGGAGCTTCAGGGCTGGTAGAGACCCAGTACTTC	CASSGASGLVETQYF
-	TRBV7-2	TRBJ1-2	-	TGTGCCAGCAGCTTATTCCCAACAGTAAACTATGGCTACACCTTC	CASSLFPTVNYGYTF
-	TRBV7-9	TRBJ2-3	TRBD2	TGTGCCAGCAGCTTAATAGAGCGGGAGAGAGGCACAGATACGCAGTATTTT	CASSLIERERGTDTQYF
-	TRBV2	TRBJ1-1	TRBD1	TGTGCCGGTGCACAGGGGTTGAACACTGAAGCTTTCTTT	CAGAQGLNTEAFF
-	TRBV19	TRBJ2-7	TRBD1	TGTGCCAGTAGTATAGGAGGGACAGGTTCCTACGAGCAGTACTTC	CASSIGGTGSYEQYF
-	TRBV7-3	TRBJ1-3	-	TGTGCCAGCAGCCCCACCGACAGCCGCTCTGGAAACACCATATATTTT	CASSPTDSRSGNTIYF
few	TRBV7-9	TRBJ1-4	-	TGTGCCAGCAGCTATACAGAGTCAACTAATGAAAAACTGTTTTTT	CASSYTESTNEKLFF
-	TRBV7-2	TRBJ1-5	-	TGTGCCAGCAGCAACGATGGACAGTATAGCAATCAGCCCCAGCATTTT	CASSNDGQYSNQPQHF
-	TRBV7-2	TRBJ2-3	-	TGTGCCAGCAGCTTAAGAGCGGAGAGCACAGATACGCAGTATTTT	CASSLRAESTDTQYF
-	TRBV7-9	TRBJ2-4	-	TGTTCTACCTCGGCCAAAAACATTCAGTACTTC	CSTSAKNIQYF
-	TRBV5-1	TRBJ2-1	TRBD2	TGCGCCAGCAGCTTGGCGAGCGGGAGTTTCTACAATGAGCAGTTCTTC	CASSLASGSFYNEQFF
once	TRBV18	TRBJ2-5	TRBD2	TGTGCCAGCTCCCGGGGGGACCGGGGAATACAAGAGACCCAGTACTTC	CASSRGDRGIQETQYF
-	TRBV7-9	TRBJ2-7	TRBD2	TGTTCCAGCAGCTCTTCCGGGGGACTAGCGGATCCCTACGAGCAGTACTTC	CSSSSSGGLADPYEQYF
-	TRBV7-9	TRBJ2-1	TRBD2	TGTGCCAGCAGCCCCAGAGGCCTAGCGGACTCCTACAATGAGCAGTTCTTC	CASSPRGLADSYNEQFF
-	TRBV4-1	TRBJ2-5	-	TGCGCCAGCAGCCAAGGGCCGATGGCAGAGACCCAGTACTTC	CASSQGPMAETQYF
-	TRBV14	TRBJ1-1	-	TGTGCCAGCAGCCAAAAGGGGCTGTTGAACACTGAAGCTTTCTTT	CASSQKGLLNTEAFF
once	TRBV18	TRBJ1-3	-	TGTGCCAGCTCACCTCAGGAGGCTGGGGAAAACACCATATATTTT	CASSPQEAGENTIYF
few	TRBV27	TRBJ1-2	-	TGTGCCAGCAGTTTATCCCCCCTAGCTAACTATGGCTACACCTTC	CASSLSPLANYGYTF
-	TRBV7-6	TRBJ2-1	-	TGTGCCAGCAGCTTAGTACAAGACAATGAGCAGTTCTTC	CASSLVQDNEQFF
few	TRBV18	TRBJ2-3	TRBD2	TGTGCCAGCTCACCCGGACTAGCGGGAGTGTACACGCAGTATTTT	CASSPGLAGVYTQYF
-	TRBV29-1	TRBJ2-3	TRBD2	TGCAGCTCGGGCGGGAGGAGGACAGATACGCAGTATTTT	CSSGGRRTDTQYF
once	TRBV7-2	TRBJ1-1	TRBD1	TGTGCCAGCAGATCGCGGACAGGGCGTTTCGGAAATTGGGCTTTCTTT	CASRSRTGRFGNWAFF